The T cell receptor beta chain under discussion was sequenced for a study of CD8 T cells in ankylosing spondylitis. Study findings and constraints: Several of the motif variants were reported before in synovial fluid and blood from reactive arthritis.

TCRdb re-called the 5' RACE reads with MiXCR, one entry per CDR3 protein. The table has around 300,000 distinct CDR3 sequences, approximately 10% seen once; the top ten hold roughly 9%. This CDR3 contains 16 residues. V was shortened by 2 bases and J by 4 bases, with 12 bases between the two germline ends. CDR1 is KGHSH, CDR2 LQKENI, per germline. Concerning this clonotype: Its cognate antigen is unknown.

This TCR came from a female donor with ankylosing spondylitis or in good health (not recorded which). Sequences were obtained from blood, either unsorted or a sorted T cell fraction (not recorded which). The rearrangement joins TRBV18 to TRBJ1-6; the D gene is possibly TRBD1 (5 bases). Here the CDR3 reads CASSPAGTGYNSPLHF. CDR3 coding DNA: TGTGCCAGCTCACCAGCCGGGACCGGGTATAATTCACCCCTCCACTTT.